The 20 T cell receptor beta chains below were found in one sample sequenced in a study of human thymus T cells. Assay: immunoSEQ multiplex PCR; the TCRdb copy retains only in-frame clones and omits some. The repertoire includes tens of thousands of clones, roughly 95% of them detected once, and about 0.03% sits in the top ten. Thymic samples were excised during corrective heart operations. Sequenced: thymus tissue. The receptors originated from a girl under three years old with a congenital heart defect but otherwise immunologically healthy.

The rearrangement links TRBV30 to TRBJ2-6; TRBD1 is a possible D gene (5 bases). The CDR3 is 15 amino acids. The V and J ends lost 0 bases and 2 bases respectively, with 8 bases between them. The germline CDR1 and CDR2 sequences are GTSNPN and SVGIG (reference sequence). CDR3 loop: CAWSVPGPGANVLTF. DNA for the CDR3: TGTGCCTGGAGTGTACCAGGGCCTGGGGCCAACGTCCTGACTTTC.

The V call is TRBV6-4, the J call TRBJ2-7, with D tentatively TRBD1 or TRBD2 (5 bases each). The CDR3 is made up of 13 amino acids. V shed 4 bases and J shed 5 bases, with 12 bases lying between them. CDR1 and CDR2 from the germline V gene are MRHNA and SNTAGT. CDR3 sequence: CASSVGPGHEQYF. DNA for the CDR3: TGTGCCAGCAGTGTTGGACCGGGGCACGAGCAGTACTTC.

V is TRBV5-1 and J is TRBJ2-5; D unclear. The CDR3 has 13 residues. CDR1 SGHRS and CDR2 YFSETQ come from the germline V gene. V was cut by 10 bases and J by 3 bases, with 16 bases left in between. The CDR3 DNA reads TGCGCCGGCGAAAGAGGCGGAAAAGAGACCCAGTACTTC. Translating it yields CAGERGGKETQYF.

This chain links TRBV7-7 with TRBJ2-5; maybe TRBD1 (5 bases). Trimming took off 0 bases at V and 3 bases at J, with 11 bases between the two ends. The CDR3 is made up of 15 amino acids. In germline, CDR1 is SSHAT, CDR2 FNYEAQ (reference sequence). CDR3: CASSLARQGKETQYF. The CDR3 nucleotides read TGTGCCAGCAGCTTAGCAAGGCAGGGTAAAGAGACCCAGTACTTC. The whole variable domain, remainder taken from reference TRBV7-7 and TRBJ2-5, is GAGVSQSPRYKVTKRGQDVTLRCDPISSHATLYWYQQALGQGPEFLTYFNYEAQPDKSGLPSDRFSAERPEGSISTLTIQRTEQRDSAMYRCASSLARQGKETQYFGPGTRLLVL.

The chain combines TRBV30 with TRBJ2-7; possible D gene TRBD2, 5 bases. Trimming left V 3 bases short and J 4 bases short, with 16 bases between. CDR1 and CDR2 from the germline V gene are GTSNPN and SVGIG (reference sequence). CDR3 length: 14 amino acids. The DNA for the CDR3 is TGTGCCTGGAGCCTCGTGGACTTTTGGTACGAGCAGTACTTC. Its translation: CAWSLVDFWYEQYF.

V and J are TRBV5-4 and TRBJ2-5; D unclear. Germline V gene data show CDR1 as SGHNT and CDR2 as YYREEE (reference sequence). V was clipped by 2 bases and J by 2 bases, with 10 bases between them. This CDR3 comprises 14 residues. CDR3 amino acids: CASSLTGPQETQYF. In DNA, the CDR3 is TGTGCCAGCAGCTTAACCGGGCCTCAAGAGACCCAGTACTTC.

The gene calls are TRBV7-9 and TRBJ1-5; D is unresolved. This CDR3 has 12 amino acids. Germline V lookup: CDR1 SEHNR, CDR2 FQNEAQ (reference sequence). V was clipped by 1 base and J by 5 bases, with 3 bases between them. CDR3 bases: TGTGCCAGCAGCTTAGAATATCAGCCCCAGCATTTT. Its protein product is CASSLEYQPQHF.

V is TRBV29-1 and J is TRBJ1-2; D uncertain. V lost 5 bases, J lost 5 bases, and 12 bases lay in between. This CDR3 has 12 amino acids. CDR1 SQVTM and CDR2 ANQGSEA come from the germline V gene. The CDR3 here is CSVLNRRYGYTF. CDR3 in DNA: TGCAGCGTTCTTAACAGAAGATATGGCTACACCTTC.

This chain uses TRBV7-9 with TRBJ1-2, with 8 bases fitting TRBD1. The length of the CDR3 is 16 residues. CDR1 is SEHNR and CDR2 is FQNEAQ in the germline V gene (reference sequence). V was pared by 2 bases and J by 1 base, with 6 bases of the junction left unmatched. Here the CDR3 reads CASSLPGQGDNYGYTF. For the CDR3, the DNA is TGTGCCAGCAGCTTACCCGGACAGGGTGATAACTATGGCTACACCTTC.

V usage is TRBV14 and J usage is TRBJ2-1; 11 positions match TRBD2. Per the germline V gene, CDR1 is SGHDN and CDR2 is FVKESK. CDR3 length: 16 amino acids. J was trimmed by 9 bases and V by 1 base; bases with no gene match: 8. CDR3 coding DNA: TGTGCCAGCAGCCAAGGTCTGTTACTAGCGGGAGTTGAGCAGTTCTTC. Translation: CASSQGLLLAGVEQFF.

This sequence joins TRBV30 and TRBJ1-1; the D gene is possibly TRBD1 (6 bases). Looked up from germline, CDR1 is GTSNPN and CDR2 is SVGIG (reference sequence). This CDR3 is built from 13 residues. V dropped 4 bases and J dropped 0 bases, with 9 bases sitting between them. CDR3 in amino acids: CAWIPGVNTEAFF. The CDR3 bases are TGTGCCTGGATCCCAGGGGTGAACACTGAAGCTTTCTTT.

V is TRBV27 and J is TRBJ1-1; D ambiguous. Per germline, CDR1 MNHEY and CDR2 SMNVEV (reference sequence). The V and J ends lost 4 bases and 0 bases respectively, with 12 bases between them. This CDR3 comprises 15 residues. CDR3 sequence reads: CASSSRTVMNTEAFF. The CDR3 DNA sequence: TGTGCCAGCAGTTCTCGGACGGTAATGAACACTGAAGCTTTCTTT.

CDR3 nucleotide sequence: TGTGCCAGCAGCCCCACTAGTGGGACAGCCTCTGGAAACACCATATATTTT. Protein product: CASSPTSGTASGNTIYF. This rearrangement joins TRBV9 to TRBJ1-3, with 7 bases lining up with TRBD1. J was trimmed by 0 bases and V by 4 bases; bases with no gene match: 10. This CDR3 comprises 17 residues. Germline CDR1 reads SGDLS; CDR2 reads YYNGEE.

The rearrangement uses TRBV4-1 and TRBJ1-5; TRBD1 aligns across 7 bases. Germline V gene data show CDR1 as MGHRA and CDR2 as YSYEKL. CDR3 length equals 15 residues. The J segment lost 6 bases and the V segment lost 0 bases, leaving 5 bases of the junction unmatched. CDR3 DNA: TGCGCCAGCAGCCAAGAGCCAGGGGGGTTTCAGCCCCAGCATTTT. Protein product: CASSQEPGGFQPQHF.

This chain uses TRBV19 with TRBJ2-4; D tentatively reads TRBD1 or TRBD2 (5 bases each). This CDR3 is 13 amino acids long. Germline lookup yields CDR1 LNHDA and CDR2 SQIVND (reference sequence). Trimming took 5 bases from V and 5 from J, leaving 10 bases between them. The CDR3 reads CASSWVGENIQYF. The CDR3 coding sequence is TGTGCCAGTAGTTGGGTGGGGGAAAACATTCAGTACTTC.

This clone appeared a single time. This sequence joins TRBV5-1 and TRBJ2-7; D perhaps matches TRBD1 (9 bases). The V end was cut by 1 base, the J end by 3 bases, with 20 bases between. Germline CDR1 and CDR2: SGHRS and YFSETQ. The CDR3 contains 17 residues. The CDR3 sequence is CASSLYRGPAGGYEQYF. The CDR3 DNA is TGCGCCAGCAGCTTGTACAGGGGGCCTGCGGGAGGCTACGAGCAGTACTTC.

The rearrangement uses TRBV15 and TRBJ1-5; TRBD1 matches at 9 bases. V dropped 3 bases and J dropped 1; count of bases not matched to a gene: 7. The germline V gene encodes CDR1 LNHNV and CDR2 YYDKDF (reference sequence). CDR3 size: 17 residues. The CDR3 reads CATSRLGQGKSNQPQHF. In DNA, the CDR3 is TGTGCCACCAGCAGGTTGGGACAGGGTAAGAGCAATCAGCCCCAGCATTTT.

The chain carries TRBV5-4 and TRBJ2-2; 7 nucleotides match TRBD2. CDR1 is SGHNT, CDR2 YYREEE, per germline (reference sequence). CDR3 size: 17 residues. V shed 3 bases and J 5 bases; nucleotides not matched to a gene: 13. The CDR3 DNA reads TGTGCCAGCAGCTGTGATGAACCGGGACTACTTACCGGGGAGCTGTTTTTT. This gives the protein CASSCDEPGLLTGELFF.

The gene calls are TRBV19 and TRBJ1-5; unclear D gene. V was shortened by 5 bases and J by 4 bases, with 12 bases between the two germline ends. The length of the CDR3 is 14 residues. Germline CDR1 is LNHDA and CDR2 is SQIVND (reference sequence). The CDR3 DNA reads as TGTGCCAGTAGTCCCGGACCGGCGAATCAGCCCCAGCATTTT. Amino acids: CASSPGPANQPQHF. Full variable domain (remainder filled in from reference TRBV19 and TRBJ1-5): DGGITQSPKYLFRKEGQNVTLSCEQNLNHDAMYWYRQDPGQGLRLIYYSQIVNDFQKGDIAEGYSVSREKKESFPLTVTSAQKNPTAFYLCASSPGPANQPQHFGDGTRLSIL.

The V and J genes are TRBV28 and TRBJ2-7, with 7 nucleotides matching TRBD2. V lost 2 bases and J lost 0; bases outside the gene matches: 4. CDR3 length: 15 amino acids. Germline CDR1 MDHEN, CDR2 SYDVKM. Written as DNA, the CDR3 is TGTGCCAGCAGTTTAGGGGGAGGGAGCTCCTACGAGCAGTACTTC. Translated: CASSLGGGSSYEQYF. Variable domain in full (rest from reference TRBV28 and TRBJ2-7): DVKVTQSSRYLVKRTGEKVFLECVQDMDHENMFWYRQDPGLGLRLIYFSYDVKMKEKGDIPEGYSVSREKKERFSLILESASTNQTSMYLCASSLGGGSSYEQYFGPGTRLTVT.